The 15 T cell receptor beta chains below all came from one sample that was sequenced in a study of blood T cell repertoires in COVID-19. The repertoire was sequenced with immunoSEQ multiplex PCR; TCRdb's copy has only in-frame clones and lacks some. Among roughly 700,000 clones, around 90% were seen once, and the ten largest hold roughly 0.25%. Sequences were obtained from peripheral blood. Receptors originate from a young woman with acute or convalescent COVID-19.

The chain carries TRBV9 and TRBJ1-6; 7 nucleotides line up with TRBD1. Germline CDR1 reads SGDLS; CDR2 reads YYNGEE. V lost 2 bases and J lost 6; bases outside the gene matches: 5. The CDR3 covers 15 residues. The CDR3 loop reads CASSVKDRPNSPLHF. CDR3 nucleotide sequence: TGTGCCAGCAGCGTGAAGGACAGGCCTAATTCACCCCTCCACTTT.

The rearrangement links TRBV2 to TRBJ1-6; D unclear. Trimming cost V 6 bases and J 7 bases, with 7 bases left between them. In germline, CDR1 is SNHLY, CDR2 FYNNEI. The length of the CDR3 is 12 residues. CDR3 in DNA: TGTGCCAGCAGAACCGGGAATTCACCCCTCCACTTT. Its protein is CASRTGNSPLHF.

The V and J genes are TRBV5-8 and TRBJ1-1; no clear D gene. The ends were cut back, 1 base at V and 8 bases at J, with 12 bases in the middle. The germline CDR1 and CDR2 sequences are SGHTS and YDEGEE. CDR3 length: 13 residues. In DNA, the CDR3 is TGTGCCAGCAGCTTGAGACGGGGAAGAGAAGCTTTCTTT. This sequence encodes CASSLRRGREAFF.

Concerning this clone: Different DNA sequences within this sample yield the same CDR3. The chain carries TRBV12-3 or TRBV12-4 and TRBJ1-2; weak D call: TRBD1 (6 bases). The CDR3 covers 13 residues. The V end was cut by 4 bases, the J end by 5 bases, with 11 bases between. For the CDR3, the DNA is TGTGCCAGCAGTTCGGCGGGGGCATATGGCTACACCTTC. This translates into CASSSAGAYGYTF.

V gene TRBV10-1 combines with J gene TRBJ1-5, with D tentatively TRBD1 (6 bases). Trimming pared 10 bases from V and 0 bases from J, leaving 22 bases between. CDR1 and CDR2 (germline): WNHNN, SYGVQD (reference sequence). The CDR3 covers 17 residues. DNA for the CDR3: TGCGCCACCTCGACAGAAGCCCGACAGGATAGCAATCAGCCCCAGCATTTT. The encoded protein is CATSTEARQDSNQPQHF.

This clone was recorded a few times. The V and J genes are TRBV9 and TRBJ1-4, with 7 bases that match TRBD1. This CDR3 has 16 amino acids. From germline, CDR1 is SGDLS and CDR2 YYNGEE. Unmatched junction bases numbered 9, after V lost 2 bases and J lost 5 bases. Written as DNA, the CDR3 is TGTGCCAGCAGCGTCCTTAGACAGGGTCGAAATGAAAAACTGTTTTTT. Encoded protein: CASSVLRQGRNEKLFF. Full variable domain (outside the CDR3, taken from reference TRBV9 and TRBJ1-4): DSGVTQTPKHLITATGQRVTLRCSPRSGDLSVYWYQQSLDQGLQFLIQYYNGEERAKGNILERFSAQQFPDLHSELNLSSLELGDSALYFCASSVLRQGRNEKLFFGSGTQLSVL.

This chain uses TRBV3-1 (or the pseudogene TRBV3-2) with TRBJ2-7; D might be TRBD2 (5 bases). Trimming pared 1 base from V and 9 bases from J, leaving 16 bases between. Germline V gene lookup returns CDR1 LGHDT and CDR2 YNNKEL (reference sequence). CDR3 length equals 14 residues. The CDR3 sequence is CASSQVDYPLGQYF. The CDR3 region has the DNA TGTGCCAGCAGCCAAGTCGACTACCCTTTGGGGCAGTACTTC.

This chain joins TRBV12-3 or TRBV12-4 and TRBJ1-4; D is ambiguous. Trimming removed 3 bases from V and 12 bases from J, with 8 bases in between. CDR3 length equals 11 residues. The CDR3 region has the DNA TGTGCCAGCAGTTTTTTTACAGAACTGTTTTTT. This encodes CASSFFTELFF.

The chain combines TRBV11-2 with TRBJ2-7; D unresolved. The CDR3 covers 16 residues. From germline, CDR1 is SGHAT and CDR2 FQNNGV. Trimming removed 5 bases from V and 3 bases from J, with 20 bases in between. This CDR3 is CASSPRPGMALYEQYF. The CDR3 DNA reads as TGTGCCAGCAGCCCCCGTCCAGGAATGGCCCTCTACGAGCAGTACTTC.

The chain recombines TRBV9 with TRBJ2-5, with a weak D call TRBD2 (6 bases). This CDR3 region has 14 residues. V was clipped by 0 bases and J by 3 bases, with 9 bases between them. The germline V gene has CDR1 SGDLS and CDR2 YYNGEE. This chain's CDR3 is CASSVGLVEETQYF. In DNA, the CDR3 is TGTGCCAGCAGCGTAGGACTAGTGGAAGAGACCCAGTACTTC.

The CDR3 region is CASSNYGPLHF. The DNA of the CDR3 is TGTGCCAGTAGTAACTACGGACCCCTCCACTTT. The chain has TRBV19 and TRBJ1-6; no reliable D call. The V end was cut by 4 bases, the J end by 12 bases, with 7 bases between. This CDR3 region has 11 residues. Germline CDR1 reads LNHDA; CDR2 reads SQIVND (reference sequence).

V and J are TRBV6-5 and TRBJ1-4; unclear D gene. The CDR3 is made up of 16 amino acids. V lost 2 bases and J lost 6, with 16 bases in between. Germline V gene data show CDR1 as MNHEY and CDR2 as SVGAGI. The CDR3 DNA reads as TGTGCCAGCAGTTACACGGGCCTCGTCGGGGATGAAAAACTGTTTTTT. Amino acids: CASSYTGLVGDEKLFF.

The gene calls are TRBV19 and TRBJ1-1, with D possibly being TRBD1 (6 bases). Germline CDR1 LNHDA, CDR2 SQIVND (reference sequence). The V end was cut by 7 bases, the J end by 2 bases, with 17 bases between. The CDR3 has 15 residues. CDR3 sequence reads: CASNYRAGENTEAFF. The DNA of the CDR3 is TGTGCCAGTAACTATCGGGCAGGGGAAAACACTGAAGCTTTCTTT.

The CDR3 coding sequence is TGTGCCAGCAGCCAAGGAGTATGGGACAGGGGCCCCACTGAAGCTTTCTTT. This translates into CASSQGVWDRGPTEAFF. J is TRBJ1-1 and V is TRBV3-1 (or the pseudogene TRBV3-2); 10 nucleotides agree with TRBD1. Germline V CDR1 and CDR2: LGHDT, YNNKEL (reference sequence). V lost 1 base to trimming and J lost 4 bases; unmatched junction nucleotides: 9. This CDR3 is built from 17 residues.

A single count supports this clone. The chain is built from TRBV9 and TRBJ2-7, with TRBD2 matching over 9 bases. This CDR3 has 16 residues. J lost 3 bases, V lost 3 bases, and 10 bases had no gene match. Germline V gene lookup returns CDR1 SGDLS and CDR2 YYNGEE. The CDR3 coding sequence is TGTGCCAGCAGCGAAAATGCCGGGACTAGCTTCTACGAGCAGTACTTC. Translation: CASSENAGTSFYEQYF.